The clone carrying this T cell receptor beta chain appeared a few times. What it recognizes is unknown. This specimen belongs to a study of T cell responses to AZD1222 COVID-19 vaccine. Study-wide findings and caveats: Donors skewed white British and female; clonal diversity was possibly underestimated. When two AZD1222 doses had been given, Spike-specific TCR breadth and depth rose.

Trimming stripped 2 bases from V and 6 bases from J, with 11 bases between. CDR1 and CDR2 (germline): SEHNR, FQNEAQ (reference sequence). The CDR3 is 14 residues long. Only in-frame clones appear in the TCRdb table, and some are missing; sequencing was by immunoSEQ multiplex PCR. The repertoire has approximately 150,000 clones, roughly nine tenths of them found once; the top ten carry around 1.6%. Here the sequenced sample was peripheral blood, taken on day 0 of AZD1222 vaccination. V is TRBV7-9 and J is TRBJ2-1; D is undetermined. The TCR comes from an adult in good health. The CDR3 DNA follows: TGTGCCAGCAGCTTATACTCCCAATTCAATGAGCAGTTCTTC. This codes for CASSLYSQFNEQFF.